This note documents a single T cell receptor beta chain sequence. Only one count was recorded for this clone. The antigen it recognizes is unknown. No base qualities exist here, and no much larger clone lies one base off it. Library method: the immunoSEQ multiplex PCR assay. A mixture of 60 forward primers for TCR Vbeta segments and 13 reverse primers for TCR Jbeta segments was used in the multiplex PCR. Amplification of the CDR3 region of rearranged TCR beta genes was performed with a multiplex PCR assay on genomic DNA. On the Illumina HiSeq System, the amplified TCR beta libraries were sequenced as 87-base-pair reads. Turning to the authors' computational methods: A later analysis tallied around 82 million unique TCR beta chains across the approximately 670 repertoires, and around 10 million of those chains were shared by two or more donors. A nearest-neighbor algorithm error-corrected the raw reads and collapsed the reads into unique sequences, merging closely related sequences to remove PCR and sequencing errors. To assign V, D and J gene segments, CDR3 sequences were aligned to IMGT reference sequences. For a sequence to be retained, a match of at least six nucleotides to both a V gene segment and a J gene segment was required. Rearrangements were called productive when the CDR3 lacked stop codons and stayed in frame with V and J; all others were non-productive. CDR3 was defined according to IMGT convention as the region running from the second conserved V-encoded cysteine to the conserved J-encoded phenylalanine. Sequences without an unambiguous match to a single V gene segment were excluded from the earlier analysis of several hundred of the donors. An earlier analysis of approximately 590 of the donors classified V segments as functional when productive rearrangements were above 56.7% and as segregating when the standard deviation between donors was above 5%. To diagnose cytomegalovirus status from the catalog of TCR beta chain sequences, a statistical classification framework was built. In a later analysis, TCR nucleotide sequences were compared against IMGT/GENE-DB human TR gene sequences so that V and J genes could be assigned. A later analysis assigned CDR3 sequences and most-parsimonious VDJ recombination scenarios with the TCRdist pipeline. A later analysis defined each TCR beta chain by its CDR3 amino acid sequence plus V-gene family, and excluded reads lacking a unique V-gene family. In a later analysis, a few hundred highly shared, low-generation-probability nucleotide sequences were removed to address suspected cross-contamination and a sequencing artifact. In a later analysis, a clonal expansion index for each public chain was calculated from normalized within-repertoire ranks of inferred template counts. A later analysis computed generation probabilities with a VDJ recombination model fitted to out-of-frame rearrangements, and checked the results against IGoR. In a later analysis, hypergeometric tests were used to score TCR-TCR, TCR-HLA and TCR-CMV co-occurrence, with a repertoire-size bias correction applied to TCR pairs. To estimate false discovery rates, a later analysis permuted the HLA or CMV assignments 20 times. In a later analysis, co-occurring TCRs were grouped with DBSCAN, and TCRdist sequence similarity was added when clustering was performed within HLA-allele-positive subsets. For co-occurrence clustering, repertoires with fewer than 30,000 or more than 120,000 public chains were excluded, along with a handful of repertoires with anomalous nucleotide sharing. Drawn from immuneACCESS, this table holds only the in-frame rearrangements with V and J called that TCRdb kept. Clones are partly lost; checked studies trace under half to an unresolved V gene and leave the rest unexplained. The V and J calls and clone size were taken over from that table, and D and trimming were inferred from the DNA. A total of 200,000 to 250,000 clones appear in this sample, about 78% of them only once. Jointly, the top ten make up 3.8% of the sample.

The cohort consisted of 650 to 850 healthy bone marrow donors. At the time of sampling, every cohort member was nominally healthy, though immune exposures that went unrecorded were likely present. The donor tested CMV seronegative, placing the donor among the 350 or so seronegative members of the cohort. A peripheral blood sample was provided by each donor, and peripheral blood mononuclear cells were used for TCR beta sequencing. The Qiagen DNeasy Blood Extraction Kit was used to extract genomic DNA from the blood cell samples. The sample belongs to a study of cytomegalovirus exposure and HLA in healthy donors (dated by TCRdb to the late 2010s). General notes on the study: An earlier analysis of 587 of the donors reported over 250 Gb of sequence data and roughly 120 million unique TCR beta sequences obtained from around 170 million T cells. All discovery cohort repertoires had been generated using a single sequencing platform. About five DR-DQ haplotypes were handled as single units for association and clustering, since linkage in the cohort was strong. Among 350 to 400 genotyped donors of the cohort, an average of about 240,000 unique TCR beta nucleotide sequences were sequenced per donor, roughly 18% of them non-productive. The aim of the study was to test whether cataloging public T cell receptors could identify signatures of past pathogen exposure. In addition to the first cohort of several hundred subjects, a separate validation cohort of 120 different subjects was used. To study patterns of TCR occurrence, a later analysis re-analyzed previously published TCR beta repertoires from 600 to 750 donors and added high-resolution HLA genotyping. In a later genetic analysis, genome-wide SNP genotypes for about 55% of the roughly 700 donors were used, and that subset was treated as a discovery cohort. An earlier analysis of roughly 580 of the donors used high-throughput TCR beta sequencing to judge whether each TCR beta V gene segment behaved as functional or pseudogenic. Typing coverage varied by locus: roughly 629-630 donors for A, B, C, DRB1 and DQB1; some 520 for DQA1; over 600 for DPA1; approximately 490 for DPB1. Using immunosequencing, the study profiled T cell repertoires from 666 subjects and related those repertoires to cytomegalovirus serostatus. Of the 350 to 400 genotyped donors, approximately 83% fell in the genetic ancestry cluster associated with self-reported Caucasian donors. Approximately 310 gigabases of sequencing data and 70 million to 100 million unique TCR sequences were included in an early release covering roughly 700 HLA-typed donors. To predict cytomegalovirus infection status, the study combined high-throughput TCR immunosequencing, statistical association of individual TCRs with disease status, and machine learning. Donor age, sex, ethnicity and CMV serostatus were collected together with the repertoire data. The later analysis used no new phenotypic data to find candidate immune exposures, relying instead on TCR beta sequences and their occurrence across donors. HLA typing included class I and class II loci at four-digit resolution.

The germline V gene sets CDR1 to MDHEN and CDR2 to SYDVKM. Deletion took 5 bases off V and 5 bases off J, with a span of 6 bases between the germline ends. The CDR3 starts with the cysteine, ends with the phenylalanine, and has 11 residues. Left in the record is the CDR3 DNA by itself, 33 bases read in frame from the first base. Results the study describes overall, beyond this receptor: A later analysis found that HLA-associated TCR beta chains were more clonally expanded and had lower generation probabilities than equally common non-associated chains. Most CMV-associated TCR beta chains appeared to be HLA-restricted in a later analysis, and the HLA associations seemed to be driven largely by CMV exposure. In a later analysis, around 15,000 TCR beta sequences were associated with specific HLA alleles at a false discovery rate of 0.05. A further reported finding was that TCR beta sequences accurately predicted the HLA-A and HLA-B alleles for most subjects in the first cohort. An earlier analysis of roughly 570 of the donors showed that most TCR beta V segments appeared in productive rearrangements either about 90% or about 30% of the time, which broadly matched IMGT annotations. Most TCR sequences were observed very rarely across donors, whereas some public TCRs were present in many individuals. Strong co-occurrence of HLA alleles, especially DR and DQ, made assigning TCR associations to individual alleles difficult. Roughly uniform sequencing depth across donors was assumed in presence/absence analyses, although this assumption may not hold. A few of the identified cytomegalovirus-associated TCR beta chains were confirmed in vitro to be specific for cytomegalovirus antigens. The study listed approximately 150 TCR beta chains as associated with cytomegalovirus. According to a later genetic analysis, donors in an Asian-associated ancestry cluster had fewer N-insertions in productive TCRs than the approximately 690-donor mean. In a later analysis, several top co-occurrence clusters were reported to appear linked to parvovirus B19, influenza, CMV and Epstein-Barr virus. The authors suggested that the approach could potentially be generalized to other disease states and immunological phenotypes. For the cohort, immune exposure information was limited to CMV serostatus. V-gene and J-gene trimming of TCR beta chains was associated with a missense DCLRE1C variant in a later genetic analysis, and the association was replicated in an independent cohort. The classifier was reported to diagnose cytomegalovirus status with high specificity and sensitivity in both the original and validation cohorts. The 87-base-pair reads could not distinguish some IMGT-functional V segments, including TRBV6-2 and TRBV6-3, so those segments were excluded. The earlier analysis of some 560 of the donors excluded roughly 17 rarely observed V segments, including chromosome 9 orphons, because counts were too low. HLA typing was unavailable for some donors at each locus, so association tests used only the typed subset. Linkage disequilibrium might explain the correlated functional status among segregating V segments, but an unknown experimental factor could not be excluded. A cluster of highly shared sequence variants was judged likely to represent a technical artifact of the sequencing pipeline. In a later analysis, TCR association rates were found to vary across HLA loci, with the most associated TCRs seen for DRB1 alleles and the fewest for HLA-C alleles. Only TCR beta chains were sequenced in this cohort, and the absence of alpha or paired-chain data limited detectable features.

Here the chain combines TRBV28 and TRBJ1-1; the D gene remains uncertain. The sequence was obtained from a male donor in good health and CMV-seronegative. The sequencing sample was made of PBMCs. The CDR3 protein is CASSVNTEAFF. The nucleotide sequence is TGTGCCAGCAGTGTAAATACTGAAGCTTTCTTT. Outside the CDR3, residues come from the reference TRBV28 and TRBJ1-1 proteins, so the full variable domain is: DVKVTQSSRYLVKRTGEKVFLECVQDMDHENMFWYRQDPGLGLRLIYFSYDVKMKEKGDIPEGYSVSREKKERFSLILESASTNQTSMYLCASSVNTEAFFGQGTRLTVV.